The clone carrying this T cell receptor beta chain appeared many times. This CDR3 has 12 amino acids. V was trimmed by 3 bases and J by 4 bases, leaving 7 bases between them. Per the germline V gene, CDR1 is SGHNT and CDR2 is YENEEA. This sample is drawn from a study of T-cell memory formation after mild COVID-19. cDNA libraries for TCR alpha and TCR beta, carrying sample barcodes and UMIs, came from 5'RACE with constant-segment primers. TCRdb fed the 5' RACE reads into MiXCR, producing one record per CDR3 protein. The table lists over 150,000 distinct CDR3 sequences, 10% to 15% of them singletons. The rearrangement uses TRBV11-3 and TRBJ2-7; the D is unclear. The receptor was isolated from a man between 18 and 29 years old who had mild COVID-19 (a few samples of this study predate the infection). Cell type and time point are not known. Sequenced input: PBMCs or a T cell subset sorted from them (not recorded which). The CDR3 here is CASSLDGYEQYF. In nucleotides, the CDR3 is TGTGCCAGCAGCTTGGACGGTTACGAGCAGTACTTC.